These T cell receptor beta chains were read from a single sample in a study of immune heterogeneity within non-small cell lung tumors. Via MiXCR, TCRdb re-called the multiplex PCR reads, giving one row per CDR3 protein. The sample holds 4,500 to 7,000 distinct CDR3 sequences, more than 20% seen once. What was sequenced was lung tumor tissue. The receptors here all came from a man between 60 and 70 years old with non-small cell lung cancer. The CDR3 runs from the conserved cysteine through the conserved F or W. Each record gives: CDR3 length, J gene, V gene, D gene, clone size, CDR3 DNA, CDR3 protein. D genes are given only for firm matches. Clone size is given for some rows only: seen once, a few or many times, or a class if the clone is expanded.

>16|TRBJ2-1|TRBV19|TRBD2|medium-sized
TGTGCCAGTAGTATGGGTCGACTAGCGGCTCACAATGAGCAGTTCTTC
CASSMGRLAAHNEQFF
>15|TRBJ1-5|TRBV20-1|-|many
TGCAGTGCCCAGACCCCCAGGGCAGGGGCTCAGCCCCAGCATTTT
CSAQTPRAGAQPQHF
>13|TRBJ1-1|TRBV20-1|-|many
TGCAGTGGGAAACGGGGCGCGAACACTGAAGCTTTCTTT
CSGKRGANTEAFF
>17|TRBJ2-3|TRBV7-2|TRBD2|-
TGTGCCAGCAGCTCGGGACTAGCGGGATTATACACAGATACGCAGTATTTT
CASSSGLAGLYTDTQYF
>13|TRBJ2-7|TRBV24-1|-|-
TGTGCCACCGGTGATGGTGTCACATACGAGCAGTACTTC
CATGDGVTYEQYF
>16|TRBJ1-1|TRBV20-1|TRBD1|medium-sized
TGCAGTGCTAGAGATCGACAGGGGGCCGGGAACACTGAAGCTTTCTTT
CSARDRQGAGNTEAFF
>16|TRBJ1-4|TRBV6-5|-|medium-sized
TGTGCCAGCAGTTACTCTAAACAGGGTTTAAATGAAAAACTGTTTTTT
CASSYSKQGLNEKLFF
>14|TRBJ2-7|TRBV20-1|TRBD2|medium-sized
TGCAGTGCTTCCCTAGCGGGAGGAGCATACGAGCAGTACTTC
CSASLAGGAYEQYF
>17|TRBJ2-7|TRBV6-1|-|-
TGCGCCAGCAGCGCCAACCCCGGGACCCCGCTACGTACAGAGCAGTACTTC
CASSANPGTPLRTEQYF
>13|TRBJ2-7|TRBV5-1|-|medium-sized
TGCGCCAGCAGCTTGGTTTCTACCTACGAGCAGTACTTC
CASSLVSTYEQYF
>14|TRBJ2-3|TRBV19|-|medium-sized
TGTGCCAGTAGTGCGAGCTCTAGCACAGATACGCAGTATTTT
CASSASSSTDTQYF
>17|TRBJ2-2|TRBV11-2|-|medium-sized
TGTGCCAGCAGCTTAGTACTGGACCCAACCTTTACCGGGGAGCTGTTTTTT
CASSLVLDPTFTGELFF
>16|TRBJ2-5|TRBV11-2|-|medium-sized
TGTGCCAGCAGCTTAGATCGGTACAGGTACCAAGAGACCCAGTACTTC
CASSLDRYRYQETQYF
>15|TRBJ2-1|TRBV20-1|TRBD2|many
TGCAGTGCCTCCGCCCCTAGCGGGAGGTACAATGAGCAGTTCTTC
CSASAPSGRYNEQFF
>17|TRBJ2-1|TRBV11-2|-|many
TGTGCCAGCAGCCCCCCCGGGGTAGAGGAAAGGTACAATGAGCAGTTCTTC
CASSPPGVEERYNEQFF
>13|TRBJ2-1|TRBV11-2|TRBD1|many
TGTGCCAGCAGGACCACAGGGGGGAATGAGCAGTTCTTC
CASRTTGGNEQFF
>17|TRBJ2-5|TRBV28|-|few
TGTGCCAGCAGTCCCGGGGCGGGCAGGTTGACGGGGGAGACCCAGTACTTC
CASSPGAGRLTGETQYF
>15|TRBJ2-3|TRBV7-9|-|large
TGTGCCAGCAGCTTACCAGTAGGACCGACAGATACGCAGTATTTT
CASSLPVGPTDTQYF
>13|TRBJ1-2|TRBV12-3/TRBV12-4|-|medium-sized
TGTGCCAGCAGTTTAGTTAGGGCGGGCGGCTACACCTTC
CASSLVRAGGYTF
>15|TRBJ2-3|TRBV5-1|TRBD2|few
TGCGCCAGCAGAGATAGACTAGCGGGAGAGGGCACGCAGTATTTT
CASRDRLAGEGTQYF
>12|TRBJ2-1|TRBV12-3/TRBV12-4|-|medium-sized
TGTGCCAGCAGTTTAGGGTGGTCTGAGCAGTTCTTC
CASSLGWSEQFF
>16|TRBJ2-3|TRBV5-1|TRBD2|medium-sized
TGCGCCAGCAGCTCTTTCACTAGCGGGCCCACAGATACGCAGTATTTT
CASSSFTSGPTDTQYF
>16|TRBJ2-1|TRBV9|TRBD2|many
TGTGCCAGCAGCTCCCGGCGACTAGCGGGCCCTAATGAGCAGTTCTTC
CASSSRRLAGPNEQFF
>15|TRBJ2-6|TRBV5-5|-|medium-sized
TGTGCCAGCAGCTTGTTGAGATCTGGGGCCAACGTCCTGACTTTC
CASSLLRSGANVLTF
>16|TRBJ2-1|TRBV7-6|-|medium-sized
TGTGCCAGCAGCTTAGGTGCGGGGGCGCGTTGGAATGAGCAGTTCTTC
CASSLGAGARWNEQFF
>19|TRBJ2-2|TRBV4-1|TRBD2|many
TGCGCCAGCAGCCAATCAACAGGGTATAGCGGGAGACGAACCGGGGAGCTGTTTTTT
CASSQSTGYSGRRTGELFF
>12|TRBJ2-1|TRBV29-1|-|many
TGCAGCGTTGAGGCCAAGTACAATGAGCAGTTCTTC
CSVEAKYNEQFF
>15|TRBJ2-7|TRBV9|-|medium-sized
TGTGCCAGCAGCGTAGCTCCTTACCGCTCCTACGAGCAGTACTTC
CASSVAPYRSYEQYF
>15|TRBJ2-7|TRBV5-5|-|medium-sized
TGTGCCAGCAGTCTAACGGGGGCAGGGCTGGACGAGCAGTACTTC
CASSLTGAGLDEQYF
>16|TRBJ2-1|TRBV7-9|TRBD2|many
TGTGCCAGCAGCCCTATACTAGCGGGAGGGTACAATGAGCAGTTCTTC
CASSPILAGGYNEQFF
>15|TRBJ1-5|TRBV28|-|medium-sized
TGTGCCAGCAGTTTATTTGGCAGGAGCAATCAGCCCCAGCATTTT
CASSLFGRSNQPQHF
>16|TRBJ2-5|TRBV3-1|TRBD1|many
TGTGCCAGCAGACAAGGACAGGGGTTCGGCGGGGAGACCCAGTACTTC
CASRQGQGFGGETQYF
>15|TRBJ2-3|TRBV12-3/TRBV12-4|TRBD2|medium-sized
TGTGCCAGCAGTCTTGCTATCGGGAGGGCAGATACGCAGTATTTT
CASSLAIGRADTQYF
>12|TRBJ2-3|TRBV2|-|medium-sized
TGTGCCAGCAGTGTTGGCGCAGATACGCAGTATTTT
CASSVGADTQYF
>15|TRBJ1-1|TRBV7-9|-|medium-sized
TGTGCCAGCAACCCCGTAGGGGAACTGAACACTGAAGCTTTCTTT
CASNPVGELNTEAFF
>15|TRBJ2-7|TRBV28|TRBD1|medium-sized
TGTGCCAGCAGCACACCGGGACAGGGGGCCTACGAGCAGTACTTC
CASSTPGQGAYEQYF
>14|TRBJ2-1|TRBV20-1|-|medium-sized
TGCAGTGCTAGGTACGGAGAGGCCTACAATGAGCAGTTCTTC
CSARYGEAYNEQFF
>16|TRBJ2-4|TRBV30|-|-
TGTGCCTGGAGTGTAGGCCCAGGGGCGGGCATAAACATTCAGTACTTC
CAWSVGPGAGINIQYF
>16|TRBJ2-2|TRBV28|-|medium-sized
TGTGCCAGCAGCCTCGTCGGGACACTGAACACCGGGGAGCTGTTTTTT
CASSLVGTLNTGELFF
>14|TRBJ2-1|TRBV12-3/TRBV12-4|TRBD2|medium-sized
TGTGCCAGCACGATACTAGCGGGAGAGCGAGAGCAGTTCTTC
CASTILAGEREQFF
>12|TRBJ2-7|TRBV4-1|-|-
TGCGCCAGCAGCCAAGTAGGTCAAGTGCAGTACTTC
CASSQVGQVQYF
>15|TRBJ2-7|TRBV6-1|TRBD2|-
TGTGCCAGCAAGAGTTCCAGCGGGAGGTCATACGAGCAGTACTTC
CASKSSSGRSYEQYF
>13|TRBJ2-1|TRBV9|-|few
TGTGCCAGCAGCGTAGTGCACAACAATGAGCAGTTCTTC
CASSVVHNNEQFF
>14|TRBJ2-2|TRBV12-3/TRBV12-4|TRBD1|medium-sized
TGTGCCAGCCGAAAGACAGGGGGCATCGGGGAGCTGTTTTTT
CASRKTGGIGELFF
>20|TRBJ2-3|TRBV20-1|TRBD2|-
TGCAGTGCCCGGGGTGGGGGGGGATGGGTGGCGGGAGAAGGCACAGATACGCAGTATTTT
CSARGGGGWVAGEGTDTQYF
>15|TRBJ2-1|TRBV11-3|TRBD2|medium-sized
TGTGCCAGCAGCTTAACTTCTAGCGGGAGAGGTGAGCAGTTCTTC
CASSLTSSGRGEQFF
>15|TRBJ2-7|TRBV11-2|-|medium-sized
TGTGCCAGCAGCTTCGACTGGGGCATAGGCTACGAGCAGTACTTC
CASSFDWGIGYEQYF
>15|TRBJ1-5|TRBV19|TRBD1|large
TGTGCCAGTAGGGGGGGACAGGGAGGCAATCAGCCCCAGCATTTT
CASRGGQGGNQPQHF
>15|TRBJ2-2|TRBV10-3|TRBD1|medium-sized
TGTGCCATCAGTGCCGGGACAGGTATCACCGGGGAGCTGTTTTTT
CAISAGTGITGELFF
>17|TRBJ1-1|TRBV19|TRBD1|medium-sized
TGTGCCAGTAGTCTTAACAGGGGGACGGATTGGAACACTGAAGCTTTCTTT
CASSLNRGTDWNTEAFF
>16|TRBJ1-5|TRBV10-3|-|-
TGTGCCATCCGTGAGTCGGCAGGGGCTTCGAGGCAGCCCCCGCATTTT
CAIRESAGASRQPPHF
>15|TRBJ2-7|TRBV11-2|TRBD2|medium-sized
TGTGCCAGCAGCTTCAGCGGGGCTAGTACCTACGAGCAGTACTTC
CASSFSGASTYEQYF
>17|TRBJ1-1|TRBV18|-|many
TGTGCCAGCTCACCGATGGGGGGGACAAGCGACAACACTGAAGCTTTCTTT
CASSPMGGTSDNTEAFF
>14|TRBJ2-7|TRBV5-1|TRBD1|medium-sized
TGCGCCAGCAAGACGGGACAGGGATTCTACGAGCAGTACTTC
CASKTGQGFYEQYF
>17|TRBJ2-6|TRBV19|TRBD1|few
TGTGCCAGCTTGAGGACAGGGGGCGCGACTGGGGCCAACGTCCTGACTTTC
CASLRTGGATGANVLTF